Following are 31 T cell receptor beta chains from one sample sequenced in a study of metastatic and nonmetastatic thyroid tumors. TCRdb redid the clone calls on the PCR reads using MiXCR. The data hold approximately 24,000 clones, with approximately 21% observed a single time. The entire patient cohort was treatment-naive prior to thyroid surgery. Sequenced material: blood. The origin of the receptors is a male donor with papillary thyroid cancer or a benign thyroid nodule (not recorded which). Some clones in this sample may be carry-over from other donors' samples.

This clone was found many times. The V gene is TRBV18, the J gene TRBJ1-2; TRBD1 agrees at 11 bases. J was trimmed by 6 bases and V by 8 bases; bases with no gene match: 8. Germline loops: CDR1 KGHSH, CDR2 LQKENI. This CDR3 has 14 amino acids. In DNA form, the CDR3 reads TGTGCCAGCCGTAGGACAGGGGGCGGAGATGGCTACACCTTC. It codes for CASRRTGGGDGYTF.

Many counts were recorded for this clone. The chain uses TRBV7-9 and TRBJ1-4, with D maybe TRBD1 (6 bases). The CDR3 contains 15 residues. Trimming pared 4 bases from V and 9 bases from J, leaving 18 bases between. Germline CDR1 and CDR2: SEHNR and FQNEAQ (reference sequence). The CDR3 sequence: CASSSLRTVSKKLFF. The DNA for the CDR3 is TGTGCCAGCAGCTCACTTAGGACAGTATCGAAAAAACTGTTTTTT.

V and J are TRBV12-3 or TRBV12-4 and TRBJ2-3, with 7 bases lining up with TRBD1. Losses at the gene ends were 3 bases for V and 2 bases for J; bases not matched to a gene: 11. This CDR3 comprises 17 residues. CDR3 DNA: TGTGCCAGCAGTTTTAGGGGGACAGACCCTTACACAGATACGCAGTATTTT. Protein product: CASSFRGTDPYTDTQYF.

The chain combines TRBV6-5 with TRBJ1-2; D may be TRBD1 (6 bases). The CDR3 covers 17 residues. Trimming shortened V by 7 bases and J by 6 bases, and 27 bases separated the two germline ends. CDR1 MNHEY and CDR2 SVGAGI come from the germline V gene. CDR3 protein: CASNTLRGGGGNDGYTF. The CDR3 DNA is TGTGCCAGCAATACTCTCAGAGGGGGGGGAGGCAACGATGGCTACACCTTC.

This clone was recorded at least ten times. CDR3 sequence reads: CASSLFGTSGRREQFF. Written as DNA, the CDR3 is TGTGCCAGCAGTTTATTTGGGACTAGCGGGAGACGTGAGCAGTTCTTC. This rearrangement joins TRBV28 to TRBJ2-1; the match to TRBD2 covers 14 bases. Germline V gene lookup returns CDR1 MDHEN and CDR2 SYDVKM. Losses at the gene ends were 1 base for V and 9 bases for J; bases not matched to a gene: 5. The CDR3 covers 16 residues.

The chain is built from TRBV6-2 or TRBV6-3 and TRBJ2-1; 10 nucleotides align to TRBD2. Germline values: CDR1 MNHEY, CDR2 SVGEGT. The CDR3 spans 13 residues. Trimming took 6 bases from V and 13 from J; bases not matched to a gene: 9. The CDR3 here is CASSSLRTSGQFF. In nucleotides, the CDR3 is TGTGCCAGCAGCTCCCTACGGACTAGCGGTCAGTTCTTC.

Concerning this clone: At one end, the junction sequence differs from germline, possibly due to a read error. Other DNA sequences from this sample encode an identical CDR3 as well. CDR3: CASSWQTGPYEQYF. The CDR3 coding sequence is TGCGCCAGCAGCTGGCAGACAGGTCCCTACGAGCAGTACTTC. The rearrangement joins TRBV7-8 to TRBJ2-7, with D perhaps TRBD1 (6 bases). In germline, CDR1 is SGHVS, CDR2 FQNEAQ. The CDR3 is made up of 14 amino acids.

In this sample, this clone turned up once. One end of the junction does not line up with germline, which may come from a read error. V is TRBV7-3 and J is TRBJ2-1; D ambiguous. CDR1 and CDR2 from the germline V gene are SGHTA and FQGTGA. CDR3 length: 15 amino acids. The CDR3 sequence is CGSIPQSALYNEQFF. The CDR3 DNA sequence: TGTGGCAGCATCCCACAGTCTGCACTTTACAATGAGCAGTTCTTC.

This clone was seen many times. This chain connects TRBV5-5 to TRBJ2-5; weak D call: TRBD2 (6 bases). The CDR3 consists of 15 residues. Germline CDR1 is SGHKS and CDR2 is YYEKEE (reference sequence). Trimming took off 4 bases at V and 5 bases at J, with 18 bases between the two ends. The CDR3 is CASSPAEGGMETQYF. The CDR3 DNA reads TGTGCCAGCAGCCCTGCGGAGGGCGGGATGGAGACCCAGTACTTC.

This clone was recorded at least ten times. Distinct nucleotide sequences in the sample also encode this CDR3. The chain recombines TRBV9 with TRBJ2-2; D is possibly TRBD1 or TRBD2 (5 bases each). This CDR3 has 15 amino acids. Germline V gene data show CDR1 as SGDLS and CDR2 as YYNGEE. Trimming pared 5 bases from V and 4 bases from J, leaving 15 bases between. The CDR3 nucleotides are TGTGCCAGCAGAGCCGGGGCGAGTAGCACCGGGGAGCTGTTTTTT. This translates into CASRAGASSTGELFF.

This clone has ten or more counts. The chain employs TRBV12-3 or TRBV12-4 and TRBJ1-5; TRBD1 matches at 8 bases. V lost 8 bases to trimming and J lost 5 bases; unmatched junction nucleotides: 11. The CDR3 loop spans 15 amino acids. The chain's CDR3 is CASGSDRGVDQPQHF. In DNA form, the CDR3 reads TGTGCCAGCGGATCAGACAGGGGCGTGGATCAGCCCCAGCATTTT.

Many counts were recorded for this clone. The same CDR3 can be traced to other DNA sequences in this sample. This sequence joins TRBV20-1 and TRBJ2-7; 9 nucleotides line up with TRBD1. Germline CDR1 is DFQATT and CDR2 is SNEGSKA (reference sequence). The CDR3 is 15 amino acids. The V gene end was trimmed by 6 bases and the J gene end by 3 bases; junction bases not matched to a gene: 12. CDR3 nucleotides: TGCAGTGCGCCAAACACCGGGACAGGGAACTACGAGCAGTACTTC. Protein: CSAPNTGTGNYEQYF.

Within the sample, this clone is medium-sized. V and J are TRBV12-3 or TRBV12-4 and TRBJ1-1; no firm D call. CDR3 size: 11 residues. Trimming stripped 6 bases from V and 1 base from J, with 3 bases between. The CDR3 loop is CASSRNTEAFF. The CDR3 DNA reads as TGTGCCAGCAGCCGGAACACTGAAGCTTTCTTT.

This clone was counted many times. This sequence joins TRBV7-8 and TRBJ2-5, with 7 bases identical to TRBD1. J was trimmed by 7 bases and V by 3 bases; bases with no gene match: 8. The CDR3 extends over 14 amino acids. The germline V gene has CDR1 SGHVS and CDR2 FQNEAQ. CDR3 in DNA: TGTGCCAGCAGCTTTTATGACAGGGACCCGACCCAGTACTTC. It codes for CASSFYDRDPTQYF.

This clone was seen ten or more times. This chain uses TRBV5-4 with TRBJ2-3, with 7 bases aligning to TRBD2. The J segment lost 5 bases and the V segment lost 0 bases, leaving 15 bases of the junction unmatched. In germline, CDR1 is SGHNT, CDR2 YYREEE (reference sequence). This CDR3 comprises 18 residues. CDR3 loop: CASSLVYQRGDGGDTQYF. CDR3 coding DNA: TGTGCCAGCAGCTTGGTATATCAGCGGGGCGACGGTGGAGATACGCAGTATTTT.

The CDR3 DNA follows: TGCGCCAGCAGCTTGGACGGGAGGGGTCTAAAACAGTACTTC. It translates to CASSLDGRGLKQYF. The rearrangement joins TRBV5-1 to TRBJ2-7; TRBD2 aligns across 8 bases. The CDR3 consists of 14 residues. J lost 10 bases, V lost 0 bases, and 9 bases had no gene match. The germline V gene has CDR1 SGHRS and CDR2 YFSETQ. Drawing the rest from reference TRBV5-1 and TRBJ2-7, the complete variable domain is KAGVTQTPRYLIKTRGQQVTLSCSPISGHRSVSWYQQTPGQGLQFLFEYFSETQRNKGNFPGRFSGRQFSNSRSEMNVSTLELGDSALYLCASSLDGRGLKQYFGPGTRLTVT.

In its sample, this clone is medium-sized. J is TRBJ2-1 and V is TRBV2, with D perhaps being TRBD1 or TRBD2 (6 bases each). The CDR3 extends over 13 amino acids. V was shortened by 2 bases and J by 9 bases, with 11 bases between the two germline ends. In germline, CDR1 is SNHLY, CDR2 FYNNEI. Written as DNA, the CDR3 is TGTGCCAGCAGTGAATTGGAGGGGGTTGAGCAGTTCTTC. Its translation is CASSELEGVEQFF.

This clone was seen at least ten times. CDR3 sequence: CASNRAGTPGDYYGYTF. CDR3 sequence (DNA): TGTGCCAGCAACCGAGCCGGGACACCAGGGGATTACTATGGCTACACCTTC. The genes are TRBV28 and TRBJ1-2; D might be TRBD1 (6 bases). CDR1 and CDR2 from the germline V gene are MDHEN and SYDVKM. Deletions cut 7 bases from V and 3 bases from J, with 24 bases between. This CDR3 is 17 amino acids long.

Ten or more counts support this clone. The V gene is TRBV2, the J gene TRBJ2-1; possible D gene TRBD1, 6 bases. The CDR3 has 16 amino acids. V was cut by 5 bases and J by 6 bases, with 20 bases left in between. The V gene's germline CDR1 is SNHLY and CDR2 FYNNEI. In DNA form, the CDR3 reads TGTGCCAGCAGTCTATATACCGGGACAAAATTCAATGAGCAGTTCTTC. Its protein product is CASSLYTGTKFNEQFF.

This clone was picked up many times. The chain has TRBV7-2 and TRBJ2-5; D unclear. With 1 base removed from V and 7 bases from J, the gap between germline ends came to 7 bases. The CDR3 is 12 amino acids. Germline V gene lookup returns CDR1 SGHTA and CDR2 FQGNSA. The CDR3 is CASSLGVGTQYF. The CDR3 DNA reads TGTGCCAGCAGCTTAGGGGTGGGGACCCAGTACTTC.

This clone was seen repeatedly, ten times or more. The rearrangement links TRBV6-1 to TRBJ1-4, with TRBD1 identical over 9 bases. J was trimmed by 7 bases and V by 6 bases; bases with no gene match: 3. The CDR3 has 13 residues. Germline CDR1 MNHNS, CDR2 SASEGT. The CDR3 region has the DNA TGTGCCAGCAGGGACAGGGGCCGTGAAAAACTGTTTTTT. As protein: CASRDRGREKLFF.

The chain combines TRBV4-1 with TRBJ2-7, with D tentatively TRBD2 (5 bases). The CDR3 covers 16 residues. Trimming removed 4 bases from V and 4 bases from J, with 20 bases in between. The germline V gene has CDR1 MGHRA and CDR2 YSYEKL. The CDR3 DNA sequence: TGCGCCAGCAGCCCCGGCGTGGGAGCGGAGCGGTACGAGCAGTACTTC. It is translated as CASSPGVGAERYEQYF.

This sequence joins TRBV15 and TRBJ1-5, with a weak D call TRBD1 (5 bases). Trimming left V 5 bases short and J 7 bases short, with 9 bases between. The CDR3 is 12 amino acids. Germline V gene data show CDR1 as LNHNV and CDR2 as YYDKDF (reference sequence). The CDR3 loop reads CATSPGDQPQHF. CDR3 coding DNA: TGTGCCACCAGCCCCGGGGACCAGCCCCAGCATTTT.

This clone has ten or more counts. The rearrangement uses TRBV12-3 or TRBV12-4 and TRBJ2-1, with 11 bases fitting TRBD1. With V trimmed by 1 base and J by 7 bases, 6 bases remained unmatched. This CDR3 has 16 amino acids. The CDR3 reads CASSLEGTGGGNEQFF. DNA of the CDR3: TGTGCCAGCAGTTTAGAAGGGACAGGGGGGGGTAATGAGCAGTTCTTC.

This clone was found many times. V is TRBV11-2 and J is TRBJ2-1, with D perhaps TRBD2 (6 bases). The CDR3 length is 13 residues. Germline CDR1 and CDR2: SGHAT and FQNNGV. Deletions cut 8 bases from V and 10 bases from J, with 18 bases between. Written as DNA, the CDR3 is TGTGCCAGCGGAATAGCGGCCCGGGTCGAGCAGTTCTTC. Its translation: CASGIAARVEQFF. Looking up the rest from reference TRBV11-2 and TRBJ2-1 gives the full variable domain: EAGVAQSPRYKIIEKRQSVAFWCNPISGHATLYWYQQILGQGPKLLIQFQNNGVVDDSQLPKDRFSAERLKGVDSTLKIQPAKLEDSAVYLCASGIAARVEQFFGPGTRLTVL.

This clone was seen repeatedly, ten times or more. CDR3 sequence reads: CASSLQRGGTGELFF. The CDR3 DNA is TGTGCCAGCAGCCTTCAAAGGGGTGGCACCGGGGAGCTGTTTTTT. The chain joins TRBV14 to TRBJ2-2; possibly TRBD1 for D (5 bases). In germline, CDR1 is SGHDN, CDR2 FVKESK. The length of the CDR3 is 15 residues. Trimming shortened V by 4 bases and J by 4 bases, and 13 bases separated the two germline ends.

This clone was seen repeatedly, ten times or more. The genes are TRBV13 and TRBJ2-2; D gene unclear. Germline assignment: CDR1 PRHDT and CDR2 FYEKMQ (reference sequence). CDR3 length equals 12 residues. The V gene lost 2 bases and the J gene lost 7 bases, with 5 bases spanning the gap. The CDR3 nucleotides read TGTGCCAGCAGCTTACAGAGCGGGGAGCTGTTTTTT. It specifies CASSLQSGELFF.

The chain combines TRBV20-1 with TRBJ2-5; the match to TRBD2 covers 9 bases. CDR1 and CDR2 (germline): DFQATT, SNEGSKA (reference sequence). V was pared by 1 base and J by 0 bases, with 12 bases of the junction left unmatched. The CDR3 is made up of 18 amino acids. The CDR3 reads CSARGAGGTLKDQETQYF. The CDR3 region has the DNA TGCAGTGCTAGAGGGGCGGGAGGGACATTGAAGGACCAAGAGACCCAGTACTTC.

Notes on this clone: One junction end disagrees with the germline gene, perhaps due to a read error. The chain combines TRBV28 with TRBJ2-3; 8 bases align to TRBD2. There are 15 residues in the CDR3. CDR1 and CDR2 (germline): MDHEN, SYDVKM. The CDR3 region is CAISSSGSGVDTHYF. DNA of the CDR3: TGTGCCATCAGTTCGAGCGGGAGTGGAGTAGATACGCATTATTTT.

The table lists this clone with a few counts. This chain connects TRBV30 to TRBJ2-1; 14 nucleotides match TRBD2. Trimming removed 0 bases from V and 7 bases from J; junction bases left unmatched: 5. Germline CDR1 reads GTSNPN; CDR2 reads SVGIG (reference sequence). The CDR3 totals 16 residues. Here the CDR3 reads CAWSVLGTSGSNEQFF. The CDR3 coding sequence is TGTGCCTGGAGTGTACTCGGGACTAGCGGGAGTAATGAGCAGTTCTTC.

The sample holds many counts of this clone. CDR3 sequence: CASSKNRGLGETQYF. The CDR3, as DNA: TGCGCCAGCTCGAAAAACAGGGGATTGGGAGAGACCCAGTACTTC. This chain links TRBV5-1 with TRBJ2-5; 7 bases fit TRBD1. The junction had 13 bases not matched to a gene; V was cut back by 7 bases and J by 4 bases. This CDR3 is built from 15 residues. Germline-derived CDR1 and CDR2 are SGHRS and YFSETQ. The full variable domain, completed using reference TRBV5-1 and TRBJ2-5, is KAGVTQTPRYLIKTRGQQVTLSCSPISGHRSVSWYQQTPGQGLQFLFEYFSETQRNKGNFPGRFSGRQFSNSRSEMNVSTLELGDSALYLCASSKNRGLGETQYFGPGTRLLVL.